The 27 T cell receptor beta chains presented below share a single source sample, sequenced in a study of T cells of healthy individuals. TCRdb re-called the 5' RACE reads through MiXCR, storing one row per CDR3 protein. The sample lists tens of thousands of distinct CDR3 sequences, about 5% seen once, with 7.5% to 9.5% in the top ten. These receptors originate from a female donor in good health.

This clonotype was seen only a few times. The chain carries TRBV12-3 or TRBV12-4 and TRBJ2-6, with D perhaps TRBD1 or TRBD2 (6 bases each). Deletions cut 5 bases from V and 2 bases from J, with 13 bases between. CDR3 length: 16 amino acids. CDR3 sequence: CASSPGGGPGANVLTF. In DNA, the CDR3 is TGTGCCAGCAGTCCCGGAGGGGGGCCTGGGGCCAACGTCCTGACTTTC.

This clonotype was seen ten or more times. The chain links TRBV24-1 to TRBJ2-1; 7 bases are a match to TRBD1. The CDR3 contains 16 residues. Losses at the gene ends were 3 bases for V and 2 bases for J; bases not matched to a gene: 6. Germline loops: CDR1 KGHDR, CDR2 SFDVKD. The CDR3 bases are TGTGCCACCAGTGATGCTACAGGGGAAGCCTACAATGAGCAGTTCTTC. This gives the protein CATSDATGEAYNEQFF.

This clonotype was counted a few times. This chain connects TRBV11-2 to TRBJ2-5, with a possible D match to TRBD1 (6 bases). V lost 3 bases to trimming and J lost 2 bases, with 16 bases between them. The CDR3 totals 16 residues. In germline, CDR1 is SGHAT, CDR2 FQNNGV. CDR3 coding DNA: TGTGCCAGCAGCTTCGGACGGGACAATAGACAAGAGACCCAGTACTTC. The encoded protein is CASSFGRDNRQETQYF.

The chain recombines TRBV12-3 or TRBV12-4 with TRBJ1-2; D is ambiguous. V gave up 1 base and J gave up 8 bases, with 14 bases separating them. The CDR3 spans 14 residues. CDR3 loop: CASSLGGISLGYTF. The CDR3 region has the DNA TGTGCCAGCAGTTTAGGAGGGATCAGCTTAGGCTACACCTTC.

This clonotype came up a few times. The CDR3 spells CSVSASGANVLTF. CDR3 bases: TGCAGCGTCTCGGCGTCTGGGGCCAACGTCCTGACTTTC. The gene calls are TRBV29-1 and TRBJ2-6; D is uncertain. CDR3 length: 13 residues. CDR1 is SQVTM and CDR2 is ANQGSEA in the germline V gene. Between the trimmed V and J ends, which lost 6 bases and 1 base, there was a span of 7 bases.

This clonotype was recorded at least ten times. This chain links TRBV7-3 with TRBJ1-3; TRBD1 is a possible D gene (6 bases). Germline-derived CDR1 and CDR2 are SGHTA and FQGTGA. The V gene lost 5 bases and the J gene lost 1 base, with 12 bases spanning the gap. CDR3 size: 15 residues. The CDR3 is CASSAGGGSGNTIYF. DNA of the CDR3: TGTGCCAGCAGCGCCGGAGGGGGTTCTGGAAACACCATATATTTT.

This clonotype was found many times. The gene calls are TRBV6-2 or TRBV6-3 and TRBJ2-6; 8 positions match TRBD1. Germline lookup yields CDR1 MNHEY and CDR2 SVGEGT. Trimming removed 7 bases from V and 0 bases from J; junction bases left unmatched: 14. This CDR3 comprises 19 residues. CDR3 nucleotides: TGTGCCAGCACCCAGGAACCGGGACAGGTTCTCTCTGGGGCCAACGTCCTGACTTTC. It codes for CASTQEPGQVLSGANVLTF.

This clonotype occurred many times. The chain uses TRBV6-6 and TRBJ2-5, with no clear D. This CDR3 comprises 15 residues. Looked up from germline, CDR1 is MNHNY and CDR2 is SVGAGI (reference sequence). With 5 bases removed from V and 5 bases from J, the gap between germline ends came to 18 bases. As DNA, the CDR3 is TGTGCCAGCAGTAAACGACTTGGTCGGTATGAGACCCAGTACTTC. This translates into CASSKRLGRYETQYF.

This clonotype showed up just a few times. V is TRBV7-2 and J is TRBJ2-1; D is uncertain. Germline V CDR1 and CDR2: SGHTA, FQGNSA. The CDR3 is made up of 11 amino acids. V dropped 1 base and J dropped 7 bases, with 2 bases sitting between them. The CDR3 here is CASSLVNEQFF. CDR3 coding DNA: TGTGCCAGCAGCTTAGTAAATGAGCAGTTCTTC.

This clonotype was detected many times. The rearrangement links TRBV20-1 to TRBJ1-2; 9 nucleotides match TRBD1. The V gene end was trimmed by 5 bases and the J gene end by 0 bases; junction bases not matched to a gene: 7. The CDR3 runs 15 residues. CDR1 and CDR2 from the germline V gene are DFQATT and SNEGSKA (reference sequence). The CDR3 nucleotides read TGCAGTGCTCGGACAGGGGCTACTTCTAACTATGGCTACACCTTC. It codes for CSARTGATSNYGYTF.

In its sample, this clonotype was seen many times. This chain joins TRBV29-1 and TRBJ2-7, with D unclear. Trimming pared 4 bases from V and 3 bases from J, leaving 13 bases between. Germline V lookup: CDR1 SQVTM, CDR2 ANQGSEA. The CDR3 is 13 amino acids. The CDR3 DNA sequence: TGCAGCGTTGGATGGGCAGGTATCTACGAGCAGTACTTC. Protein sequence: CSVGWAGIYEQYF.

This clonotype was seen at least ten times. The chain couples TRBV5-1 to TRBJ2-1; 9 positions match TRBD2. Germline V lookup: CDR1 SGHRS, CDR2 YFSETQ. This CDR3 contains 16 residues. Trimming at V came to 5 bases and at J to 0 bases, leaving 6 bases not matched to a gene. This CDR3 is CASSLAGLSSYNEQFF. DNA for the CDR3: TGCGCCAGCAGTCTAGCGGGGTTGAGCTCCTACAATGAGCAGTTCTTC. The entire variable domain, with the rest obtained from reference TRBV5-1 and TRBJ2-1, is as follows: KAGVTQTPRYLIKTRGQQVTLSCSPISGHRSVSWYQQTPGQGLQFLFEYFSETQRNKGNFPGRFSGRQFSNSRSEMNVSTLELGDSALYLCASSLAGLSSYNEQFFGPGTRLTVL.

The chain uses TRBV27 and TRBJ2-2; TRBD2 matches at 11 bases. In germline, CDR1 is MNHEY, CDR2 SMNVEV (reference sequence). This CDR3 is 18 amino acids long. The junction had 13 bases not matched to a gene; V was cut back by 4 bases and J by 6 bases. The CDR3 DNA reads as TGTGCCAGCAGTTCCCATACCCAACTAGCGGGAGATTCCGGGGAGCTGTTTTTT. It encodes CASSSHTQLAGDSGELFF.

This clonotype was seen at least ten times. The J gene is TRBJ2-7, the V gene TRBV4-3; TRBD2 agrees at 10 bases. The CDR3 length is 16 residues. The germline CDR1 and CDR2 sequences are LGHNA and YSLEER. The V gene end was trimmed by 3 bases and the J gene end by 3 bases; junction bases not matched to a gene: 8. CDR3 bases: TGCGCCAGCAGCCACGACCCGGGACTAGCGAACTACGAGCAGTACTTC. Its protein product is CASSHDPGLANYEQYF.

This clonotype appeared many times. The V call is TRBV5-4, the J call TRBJ1-1; 7 nucleotides match TRBD1. CDR1 is SGHNT, CDR2 YYREEE, per germline (reference sequence). The V gene end was trimmed by 3 bases and the J gene end by 6 bases; junction bases not matched to a gene: 8. This CDR3 has 14 residues. Here the CDR3 reads CASSSLTGSPEAFF. In nucleotides, the CDR3 is TGTGCCAGCAGCTCCCTGACAGGGAGCCCTGAAGCTTTCTTT.

The chain is built from TRBV20-1 and TRBJ1-6; D unclear. CDR1 DFQATT and CDR2 SNEGSKA come from the germline V gene (reference sequence). V lost 4 bases, J lost 6 bases, and 7 bases lay in between. The CDR3 is made up of 12 amino acids. The CDR3 region is CSAIVVNSPLHF. Written as DNA, the CDR3 is TGCAGTGCTATTGTGGTTAATTCACCCCTCCACTTT.

This clonotype was picked up a small number of times. V and J are TRBV5-1 and TRBJ2-7, with TRBD1 identical over 7 bases. The CDR3 is made up of 13 amino acids. V was pared by 0 bases and J by 6 bases, with 3 bases of the junction left unmatched. The germline gives CDR1 SGHRS, CDR2 YFSETQ. CDR3 nucleotide sequence: TGCGCCAGCAGCTTGGGACAGGGTACCGAGCAGTACTTC. Its translation: CASSLGQGTEQYF.

The chain employs TRBV7-2 and TRBJ2-1; TRBD1 might be the D (5 bases). Trimming took 0 bases from V and 8 from J, leaving 11 bases between them. The germline gives CDR1 SGHTA, CDR2 FQGNSA. The CDR3 length is 14 residues. The CDR3 DNA reads TGTGCCAGCAGCTTAGCAAATTGGGGCGATGAGCAGTTCTTC. Translation: CASSLANWGDEQFF. Variable domain in full (rest from reference TRBV7-2 and TRBJ2-1): GAGVSQSPSNKVTEKGKDVELRCDPISGHTALYWYRQSLGQGLEFLIYFQGNSAPDKSGLPSDRFSAERTGGSVSTLTIQRTQQEDSAVYLCASSLANWGDEQFFGPGTRLTVL.

This clonotype is medium-sized within its sample. The rearrangement joins TRBV11-2 to TRBJ2-3, with unresolved D. V dropped 0 bases and J dropped 4 bases, with 5 bases sitting between them. The V gene's germline CDR1 is SGHAT and CDR2 FQNNGV. The CDR3 has 13 residues. The chain's CDR3 is CASSLDRPDTQYF. The CDR3 DNA sequence: TGTGCCAGCAGCTTAGATCGACCAGATACGCAGTATTTT.

This clonotype showed up many times. The chain carries TRBV4-2 and TRBJ2-3, with 12 bases identical to TRBD2. The ends lost 1 base at V and 2 bases at J; junction bases unmatched: 1. Germline V lookup: CDR1 LGHNA, CDR2 YNFKEQ. CDR3 length: 16 residues. The CDR3 coding sequence is TGTGCCAGCAGCCAAGGACTAGCGGGGGCCACAGATACGCAGTATTTT. This encodes CASSQGLAGATDTQYF.

Only a few counts were recorded for this clonotype. The chain couples TRBV2 to TRBJ2-5, with 15 bases aligning to TRBD2. Trimming removed 8 bases from V and 4 bases from J; junction bases left unmatched: 5. Germline V gives CDR1 SNHLY, CDR2 FYNNEI. The CDR3 length is 15 residues. CDR3 DNA: TGTGCCAGCTCCGGGACTAGCGGGAGGCTAGAGACCCAGTACTTC. Translated: CASSGTSGRLETQYF. Full variable domain (remainder filled in from reference TRBV2 and TRBJ2-5): EPEVTQTPSHQVTQMGQEVILRCVPISNHLYFYWYRQILGQKVEFLVSFYNNEISEKSEIFDDQFSVERPDGSNFTLKIRSTKLEDSAMYFCASSGTSGRLETQYFGPGTRLLVL.

Ten or more counts support this clonotype. The chain is built from TRBV7-9 and TRBJ2-7, with 10 bases that match TRBD1. The V and J ends lost 5 bases and 2 bases, in that order; junction bases with no gene match: 9. This CDR3 has 16 amino acids. Per germline, CDR1 SEHNR and CDR2 FQNEAQ (reference sequence). CDR3 sequence: CASSPDRGPRPYEQYF. The CDR3, as DNA: TGTGCCAGCAGCCCCGACAGGGGGCCCCGTCCCTACGAGCAGTACTTC.

This clonotype has at least ten counts. One junction end disagrees with the germline gene, perhaps due to a read error. The chain combines TRBV20-1 with TRBJ2-1; D is unresolved. CDR1 is DFQATT and CDR2 is SNEGSKA in the germline V gene (reference sequence). The CDR3 extends over 8 amino acids. The CDR3 protein is CSARDRIF. The DNA of the CDR3 is TGCAGTGCTAGAGATCGAATCTTC.

This clonotype was observed many times. The rearrangement uses TRBV6-1 and TRBJ2-7; D is uncertain. Between the trimmed V and J ends, which lost 6 bases and 1 base, there was a span of 7 bases. This CDR3 region has 12 residues. CDR1 is MNHNS, CDR2 SASEGT, per germline. CDR3 DNA: TGTGCCAGCAGCCCCCGATCCTACGAGCAGTACTTC. Translation gives CASSPRSYEQYF.

This clonotype was observed many times. The chain recombines TRBV6-2 or TRBV6-3 with TRBJ1-1; 12 bases are shared with TRBD1. The CDR3 has 13 residues. CDR1 and CDR2 from the germline V gene are MNHEY and SVGEGT. V dropped 10 bases and J dropped 3; count of bases not matched to a gene: 3. The CDR3 DNA is TGTGCCACCGGGACAGGGGGCTACACTGAAGCTTTCTTT. It yields the protein CATGTGGYTEAFF.

The chain is built from TRBV15 and TRBJ2-2; D call uncertain. This CDR3 is built from 14 residues. V lost 0 bases and J 7 bases, leaving 9 bases between the germline ends. Per germline, CDR1 LNHNV and CDR2 YYDKDF (reference sequence). Here the CDR3 reads CATSRDRPDGELFF. The CDR3 DNA reads as TGTGCCACCAGCAGAGATCGTCCAGACGGGGAGCTGTTTTTT.

This clonotype has at least ten counts. The chain is built from TRBV12-3 or TRBV12-4 and TRBJ1-1; D is possibly TRBD1 (6 bases). The CDR3 contains 14 residues. V was trimmed by 4 bases and J by 6 bases, leaving 15 bases between them. In DNA form, the CDR3 reads TGTGCCAGCAGTTCGCCTCAGGGGAGGGCTGAAGCTTTCTTT. Protein: CASSSPQGRAEAFF.